This T cell receptor beta chain is from a study of shared clonotypes between healthy human individuals (dated by TCRdb to the early 2020s). For the study in its entirety: The cohort included three men and a couple of women between 18 and 49 years of age. To estimate repertoire size and how much clonotype sharing occurs between individuals, the study deeply sequenced the blood TCR repertoires of five healthy adults. To increase sequencing depth and limit assay-specific biases, TCR repertoire library preparation and sequencing were carried out by different laboratories using diverse techniques. For each donor, three plates each were used for CD4 naive and CD4 memory, two plates were used for CD8 naive, and one plate was used for CD8 memory. Each donor's leukapheresis produced roughly between about 0.9 and 9.5 billion PBMCs. On the study overall, not on this receptor specifically: About 5% of naive CD4, around 3.5% of naive CD8, 2.3% of memory CD4, and 0.4% of memory CD8 clonotypes were shared across several donors. Based on pairwise subsampling, the degree of clonotype sharing among donors was expected to be affected by sequencing depth. The genetic and exposure-history diversity represented was limited by the small number of donors. Naive subsets generally had larger estimated clonotype richness than memory subsets did. Even with the large sequencing depth, rarefaction of the sorted-subset datasets indicated that sequencing was incomplete. Higher generation probabilities were observed for clonotypes shared by all four sorted-subset donors than for non-shared clonotypes. Sampling was restricted to blood, and TCR repertoires in tissues likely differ from the TCR repertoires found in blood.

The V and J ends are trimmed by 3 bases and 6 bases, leaving 17 bases between them. The germline V gene gives CDR1 as SGHTA and CDR2 as FQGNSA. The CDR3 covers 15 residues, taking in both the cysteine and the phenylalanine. Only the CDR3 region is kept as DNA, spanning 45 bases read in frame from base 1. Using the deep immunoSEQ assay, multiplex PCR amplified TCR CDR3 regions from genomic DNA. Genomic DNA extracted from each cell subset was distributed evenly over all wells of several immunoSEQ 96-well plates, and each plate served as one replicate. Each replicate PCR for sorted subsets received approximately 200 ng genomic DNA, equal to around 32,000 T cell genomes. Purified libraries were quantified with a Qubit 3.0 fluorometer, sized on a Bioanalyzer 2100, and re-quantified with the KAPA Library Quantification kit. Every immunoSEQ 96-well plate was sequenced on a dedicated single-read 150-cycle Illumina NextSeq 550 flow cell. Turning to the authors' computational methods: The immunoSEQ output contained only junctional sequences without quality scores, so filtering could not match that applied to full-length reads. To assign V/J genes and CDR3, sequences were annotated against IMGT germline references using PyIR, a Python wrapper for IgBLAST v1.9. Reads were filtered out if the reads had weak V/J assignments (E-value above 1e-6), no CDR3, stop codons, out-of-frame junctions, or ambiguous translated residues. V3J clonotypes were defined as sequences sharing the same inferred V gene, J gene, and CDR3 amino acid sequence. Percentage overlap between repertoires was computed as shared unique clonotypes divided by the size of the smaller repertoire. Three approaches were used to assess repertoire richness: RTK rarefaction, the Chao1 estimator, and Recon v2.1 estimates of unobserved clonotypes. OLGA was used to compute generation probabilities for all TCRbeta clonotypes that the gDNA method yielded from a handful of donors. In TCRdb, the immuneACCESS table is reduced to in-frame sequences with V and J assigned. These tables do not hold every clone; where another copy was compared, an unresolved V gene accounts for under half, and the others remain unexplained. Clonal size and the V and J genes are those of that table, whereas D and trimming came from the DNA. The sample includes approximately 620,000 clones, with 97% observed a single time. The ten top clones hold 0.045% to 0.06% of the sample.

Healthy HIV-negative adults with no recently reported acute infections or vaccinations were included as donors. Every donor was a Caucasian adult residing in Nashville, Tennessee, USA. CD4+ T cells were enriched by magnetic negative selection; naive cells were then positively selected on CD45RA, and the negative fraction formed the memory subset. After blood collection by leukapheresis, PBMCs were isolated using Ficoll-Histopaque density gradient centrifugation and then cryopreserved in the vapor phase of liquid nitrogen. Analytical flow cytometry was used to check the purity and quantity of every magnetically sorted T cell population. Each sorted fraction had its genomic DNA isolated and then quantified by UV absorbance on a Nanodrop 2000c. About this clone itself: No antigen is known for it. Base qualities were left out, and no much larger clone turns up one base away.

The rearranged segments are TRBV7-2 and TRBJ1-2; TRBD1 is perhaps the D gene, given 6 matching bases. Material: naive CD4+ T cells sorted from blood. Explained via the paper, the cell subset or site label denotes: CD45RA+ positively selected. The TCR comes from a woman aged 25 to 39 in good health. The CDR3 amino acid sequence is: CASSFIGGGGDGYTF. The nucleotide sequence is given as TGTGCCAGCAGCTTTATTGGAGGGGGTGGTGATGGCTACACCTTC.